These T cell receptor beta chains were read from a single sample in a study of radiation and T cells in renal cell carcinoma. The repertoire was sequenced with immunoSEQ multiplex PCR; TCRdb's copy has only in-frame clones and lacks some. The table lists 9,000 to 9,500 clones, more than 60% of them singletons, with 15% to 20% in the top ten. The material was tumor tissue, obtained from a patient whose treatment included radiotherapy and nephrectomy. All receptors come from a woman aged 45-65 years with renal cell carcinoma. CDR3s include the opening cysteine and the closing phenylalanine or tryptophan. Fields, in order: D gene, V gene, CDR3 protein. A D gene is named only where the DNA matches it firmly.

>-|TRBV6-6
CASSYDSDPGFAQYF
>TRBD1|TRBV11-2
CASSLETGGNQPQHF
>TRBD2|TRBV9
CASSPGRAEQYF
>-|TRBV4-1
CASSPSRSGAYGYTF
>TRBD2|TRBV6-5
CASRRGSGSPEQYF
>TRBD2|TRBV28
CASSRRLAGYTGELFF
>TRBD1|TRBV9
CASSVGPGQGARYGYTF
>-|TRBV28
CASSSREIFYEQYF
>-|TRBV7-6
CASSLALYSSYNEQFF
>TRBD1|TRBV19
CASSNDRVKNIQYF
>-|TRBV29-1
CSVDRDNEAFF
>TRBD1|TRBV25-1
CASSASGGGNQPQHF
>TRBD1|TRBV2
CASKSGQYEQYF
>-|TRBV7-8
CATLGGNYGYTF
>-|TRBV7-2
CASSSEANEKLFF
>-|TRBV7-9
CASSLALAEGDEQFF
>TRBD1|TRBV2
CASTNRGGLLQPQHF
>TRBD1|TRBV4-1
CASSQEDRGYSYNEQFF
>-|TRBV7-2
CASGRPVEQFF
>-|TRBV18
CASSIDREVEQYF
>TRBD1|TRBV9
CASSPRGQGTEAFF
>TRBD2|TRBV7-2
CASSFLLAGRGEQFF
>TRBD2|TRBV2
CASSDGASGGWTDTQYF
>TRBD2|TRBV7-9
CASSFQSGKTDTQYF
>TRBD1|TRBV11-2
CASSLGPGTAYEQYF
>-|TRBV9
CASSVRVTPHEQFF
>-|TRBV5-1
CASSPRVADTGELFF
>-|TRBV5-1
CASRKESTPSGANVLTF
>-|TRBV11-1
CASSLVIGELFF
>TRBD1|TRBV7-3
CASSPGTGDDEQYF
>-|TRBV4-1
CASSPFGGETQYF
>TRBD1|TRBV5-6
CASSRQGRSTGELFF
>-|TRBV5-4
CASSLVQITDTQYF
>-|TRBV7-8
CASSLAGASEQYF
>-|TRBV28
CASSSGWTEAFF
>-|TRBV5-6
CASSPSSGTYFGSEQYF